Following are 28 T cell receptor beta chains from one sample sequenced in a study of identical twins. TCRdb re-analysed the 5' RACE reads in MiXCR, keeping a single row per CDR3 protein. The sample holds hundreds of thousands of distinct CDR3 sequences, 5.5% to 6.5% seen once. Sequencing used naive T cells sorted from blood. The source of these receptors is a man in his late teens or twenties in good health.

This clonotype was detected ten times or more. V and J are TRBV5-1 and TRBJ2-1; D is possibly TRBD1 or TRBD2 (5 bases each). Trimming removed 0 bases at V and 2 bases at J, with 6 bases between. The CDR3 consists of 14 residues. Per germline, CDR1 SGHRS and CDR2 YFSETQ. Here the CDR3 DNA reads TGCGCCAGCAGCTTGGCGGGGCCCTACAATGAGCAGTTCTTC. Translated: CASSLAGPYNEQFF.

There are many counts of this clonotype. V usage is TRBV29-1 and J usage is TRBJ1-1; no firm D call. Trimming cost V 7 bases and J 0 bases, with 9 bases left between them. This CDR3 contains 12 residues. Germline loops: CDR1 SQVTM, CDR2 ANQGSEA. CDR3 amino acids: CSGGRVNTEAFF. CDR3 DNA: TGCAGCGGAGGACGGGTGAACACTGAAGCTTTCTTT.

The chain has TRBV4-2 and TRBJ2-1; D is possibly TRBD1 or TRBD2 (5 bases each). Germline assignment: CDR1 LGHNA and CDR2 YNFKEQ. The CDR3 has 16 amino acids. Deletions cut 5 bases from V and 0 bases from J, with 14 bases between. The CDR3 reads CASSKPSGASYNEQFF. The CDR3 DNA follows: TGTGCCAGCAGCAAACCCTCCGGGGCCTCCTACAATGAGCAGTTCTTC.

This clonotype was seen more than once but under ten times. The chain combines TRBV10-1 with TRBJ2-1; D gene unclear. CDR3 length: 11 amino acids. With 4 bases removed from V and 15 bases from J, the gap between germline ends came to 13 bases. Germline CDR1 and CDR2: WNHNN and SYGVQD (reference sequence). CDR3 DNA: TGCGCCAGCAGTGTAACCGATCCGACGTTCTTC. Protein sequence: CASSVTDPTFF.

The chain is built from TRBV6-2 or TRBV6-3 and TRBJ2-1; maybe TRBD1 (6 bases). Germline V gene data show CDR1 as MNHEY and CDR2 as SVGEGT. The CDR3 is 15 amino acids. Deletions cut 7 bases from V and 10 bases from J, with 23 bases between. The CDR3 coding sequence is TGTGCCAGCAAATATTCGGGACACTTGCTTAGGGAGCAGTTCTTC. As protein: CASKYSGHLLREQFF.

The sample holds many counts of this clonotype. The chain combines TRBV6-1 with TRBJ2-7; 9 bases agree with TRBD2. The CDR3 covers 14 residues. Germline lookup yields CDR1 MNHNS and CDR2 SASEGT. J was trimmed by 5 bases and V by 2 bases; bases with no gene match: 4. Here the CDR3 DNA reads TGTGCCAGCAGTGAACGCCTAGCGGGACACGAGCAGTACGTC. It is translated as CASSERLAGHEQYV.

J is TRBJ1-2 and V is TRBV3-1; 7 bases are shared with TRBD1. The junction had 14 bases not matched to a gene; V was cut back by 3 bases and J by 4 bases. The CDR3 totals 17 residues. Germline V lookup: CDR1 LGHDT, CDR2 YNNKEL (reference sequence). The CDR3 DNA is TGTGCCAGCAGCCACCCTATGGGACAGACTACTTTCTATGGCTACACCTTC. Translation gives CASSHPMGQTTFYGYTF.

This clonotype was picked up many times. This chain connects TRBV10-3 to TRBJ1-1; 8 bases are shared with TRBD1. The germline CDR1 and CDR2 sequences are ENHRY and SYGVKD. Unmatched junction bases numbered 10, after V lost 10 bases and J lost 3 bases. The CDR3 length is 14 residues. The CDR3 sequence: CATQDREEDTEAFF. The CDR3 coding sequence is TGTGCCACCCAGGACAGGGAAGAGGACACTGAAGCTTTCTTT.

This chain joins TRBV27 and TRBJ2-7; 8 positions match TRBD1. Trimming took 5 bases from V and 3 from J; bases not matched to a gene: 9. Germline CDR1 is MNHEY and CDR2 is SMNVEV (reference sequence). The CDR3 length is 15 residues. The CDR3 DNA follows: TGTGCCAGCAGTCCGACAGGGGTCCCATACTACGAGCAGTACTTC. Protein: CASSPTGVPYYEQYF.

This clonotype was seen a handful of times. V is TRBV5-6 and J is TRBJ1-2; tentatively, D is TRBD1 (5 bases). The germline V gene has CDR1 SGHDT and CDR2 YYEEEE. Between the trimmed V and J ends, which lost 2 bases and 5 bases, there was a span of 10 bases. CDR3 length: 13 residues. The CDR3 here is CASSLPRDYGYTF. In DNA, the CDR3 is TGTGCCAGCAGCTTACCCAGGGATTATGGCTACACCTTC.

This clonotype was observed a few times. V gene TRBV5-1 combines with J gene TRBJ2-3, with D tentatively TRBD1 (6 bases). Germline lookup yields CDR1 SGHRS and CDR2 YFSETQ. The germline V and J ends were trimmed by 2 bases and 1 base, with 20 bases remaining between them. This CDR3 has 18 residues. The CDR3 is CASSLDGTSSLGTDTQYF. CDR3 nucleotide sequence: TGCGCCAGCAGCTTAGACGGGACAAGTTCTTTGGGCACAGATACGCAGTATTTT.

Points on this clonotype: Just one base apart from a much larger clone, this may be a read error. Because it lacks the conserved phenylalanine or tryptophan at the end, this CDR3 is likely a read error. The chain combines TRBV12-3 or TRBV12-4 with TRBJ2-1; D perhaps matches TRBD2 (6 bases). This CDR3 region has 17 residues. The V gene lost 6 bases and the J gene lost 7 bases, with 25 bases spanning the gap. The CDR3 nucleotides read TGTGCCAGCAGACGTTCGCCGGGAGACGGAGTAAGGAATGAGCAGTTCATC. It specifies CASRRSPGDGVRNEQFI.

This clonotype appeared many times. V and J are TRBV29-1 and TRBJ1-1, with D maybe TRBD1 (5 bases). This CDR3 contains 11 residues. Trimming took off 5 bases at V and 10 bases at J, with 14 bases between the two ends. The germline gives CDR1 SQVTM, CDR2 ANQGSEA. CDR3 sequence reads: CSVHPGTTAFF. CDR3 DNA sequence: TGCAGCGTTCACCCCGGGACTACAGCTTTCTTT. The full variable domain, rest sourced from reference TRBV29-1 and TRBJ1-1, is SAVISQKPSRDICQRGTSLTIQCQVDSQVTMMFWYRQQPGQSLTLIATANQGSEATYESGFVIDKFPISRPNLTFSTLTVSNMSPEDSSIYLCSVHPGTTAFFGQGTRLTVV.

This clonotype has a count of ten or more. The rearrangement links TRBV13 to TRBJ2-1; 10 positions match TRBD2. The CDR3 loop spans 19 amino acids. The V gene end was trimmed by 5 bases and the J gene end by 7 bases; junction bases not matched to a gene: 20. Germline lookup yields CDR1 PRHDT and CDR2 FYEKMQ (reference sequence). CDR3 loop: CASSNLAGGKGGIGNEQFF. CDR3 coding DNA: TGTGCCAGCAGCAACTTAGCGGGAGGCAAGGGGGGGATAGGGAATGAGCAGTTCTTC.

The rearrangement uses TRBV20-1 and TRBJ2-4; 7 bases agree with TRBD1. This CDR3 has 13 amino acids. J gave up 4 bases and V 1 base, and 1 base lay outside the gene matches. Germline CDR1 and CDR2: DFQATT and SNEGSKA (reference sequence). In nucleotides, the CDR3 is TGCAGTGCTAGAGGACAGGGAAAAAACATTCAGTACTTC. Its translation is CSARGQGKNIQYF.

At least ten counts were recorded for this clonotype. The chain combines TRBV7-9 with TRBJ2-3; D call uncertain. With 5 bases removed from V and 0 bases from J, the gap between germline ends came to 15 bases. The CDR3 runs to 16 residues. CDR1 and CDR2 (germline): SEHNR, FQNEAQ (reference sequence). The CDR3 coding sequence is TGTGCCAGCAGCCACCCCAGACGACCTAGCACAGATACGCAGTATTTT. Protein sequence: CASSHPRRPSTDTQYF.

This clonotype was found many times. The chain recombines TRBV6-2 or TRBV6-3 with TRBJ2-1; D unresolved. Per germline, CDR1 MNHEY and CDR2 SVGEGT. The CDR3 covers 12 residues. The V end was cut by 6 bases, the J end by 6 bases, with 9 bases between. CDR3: CASSPIPNEQFF. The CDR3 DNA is TGTGCCAGCAGCCCTATCCCCAATGAGCAGTTCTTC.

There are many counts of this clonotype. CDR3 region: CSAILSGNTIYF. The CDR3 coding sequence is TGCAGCGCCATCCTCTCTGGAAACACCATATATTTT. V and J are TRBV29-1 and TRBJ1-3; D unclear. V lost 7 bases and J lost 0, with 7 bases in between. This CDR3 contains 12 residues. Germline values: CDR1 SQVTM, CDR2 ANQGSEA.

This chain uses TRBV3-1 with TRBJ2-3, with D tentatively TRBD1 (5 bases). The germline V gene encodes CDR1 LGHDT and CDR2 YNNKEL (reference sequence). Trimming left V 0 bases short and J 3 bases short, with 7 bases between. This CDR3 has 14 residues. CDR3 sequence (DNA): TGTGCCAGCAGCCAAGACCAGGGAACAGATACGCAGTATTTT. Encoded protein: CASSQDQGTDTQYF.

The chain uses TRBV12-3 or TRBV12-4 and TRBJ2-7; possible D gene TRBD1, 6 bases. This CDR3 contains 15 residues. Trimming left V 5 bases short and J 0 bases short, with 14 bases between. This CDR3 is CASSPRDTLSYEQYF. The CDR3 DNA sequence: TGTGCCAGCAGTCCCCGGGACACACTCTCCTACGAGCAGTACTTC.

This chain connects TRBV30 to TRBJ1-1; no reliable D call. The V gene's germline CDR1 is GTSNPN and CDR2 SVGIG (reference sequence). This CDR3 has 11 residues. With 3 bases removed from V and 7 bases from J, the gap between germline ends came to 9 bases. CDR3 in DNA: TGTGCCTGGAGCGGTCCAGGTGAAGCTTTCTTT. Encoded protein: CAWSGPGEAFF.

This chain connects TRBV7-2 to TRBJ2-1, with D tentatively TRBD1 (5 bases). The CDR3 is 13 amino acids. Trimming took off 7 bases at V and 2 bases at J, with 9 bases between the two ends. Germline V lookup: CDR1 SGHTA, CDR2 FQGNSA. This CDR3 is CASIGVAYNEQFF. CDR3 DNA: TGTGCCAGCATAGGGGTCGCCTACAATGAGCAGTTCTTC.

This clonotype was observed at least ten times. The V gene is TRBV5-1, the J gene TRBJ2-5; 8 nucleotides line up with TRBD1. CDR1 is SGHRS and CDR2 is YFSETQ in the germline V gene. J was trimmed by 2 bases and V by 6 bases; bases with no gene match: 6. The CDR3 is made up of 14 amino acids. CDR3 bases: TGCGCCAGCATAGGCAGGGGGCCACAAGAGACCCAGTACTTC. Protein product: CASIGRGPQETQYF. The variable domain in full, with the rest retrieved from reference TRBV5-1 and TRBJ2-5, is KAGVTQTPRYLIKTRGQQVTLSCSPISGHRSVSWYQQTPGQGLQFLFEYFSETQRNKGNFPGRFSGRQFSNSRSEMNVSTLELGDSALYLCASIGRGPQETQYFGPGTRLLVL.

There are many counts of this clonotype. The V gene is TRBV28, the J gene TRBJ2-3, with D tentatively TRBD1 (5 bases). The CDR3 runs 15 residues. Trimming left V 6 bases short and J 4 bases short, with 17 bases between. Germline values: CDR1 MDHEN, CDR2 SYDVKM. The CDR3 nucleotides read TGTGCCAGCAGAGTAGGGGATATGAGCCCAGATACGCAGTATTTT. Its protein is CASRVGDMSPDTQYF. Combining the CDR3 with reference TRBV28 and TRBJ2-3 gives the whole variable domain DVKVTQSSRYLVKRTGEKVFLECVQDMDHENMFWYRQDPGLGLRLIYFSYDVKMKEKGDIPEGYSVSREKKERFSLILESASTNQTSMYLCASRVGDMSPDTQYFGPGTRLTVL.

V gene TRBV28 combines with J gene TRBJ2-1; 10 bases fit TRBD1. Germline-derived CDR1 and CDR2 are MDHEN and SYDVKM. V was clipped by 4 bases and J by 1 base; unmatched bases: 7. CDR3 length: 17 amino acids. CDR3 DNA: TGTGCCAGCAGTTCGCCGGGACAGGGGAAATCCTACAATGAGCAGTTCTTC. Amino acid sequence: CASSSPGQGKSYNEQFF.

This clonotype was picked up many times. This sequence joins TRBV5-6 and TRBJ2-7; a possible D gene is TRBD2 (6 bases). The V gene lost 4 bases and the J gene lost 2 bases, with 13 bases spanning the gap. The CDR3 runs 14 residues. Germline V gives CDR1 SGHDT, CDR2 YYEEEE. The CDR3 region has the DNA TGTGCCAGCAGCCTAAACGGGGGAACCTACGAGCAGTACTTC. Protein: CASSLNGGTYEQYF.

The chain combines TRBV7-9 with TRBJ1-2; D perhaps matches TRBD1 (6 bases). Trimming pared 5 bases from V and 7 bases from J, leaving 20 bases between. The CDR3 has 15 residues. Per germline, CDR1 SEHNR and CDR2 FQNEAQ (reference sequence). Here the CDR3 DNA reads TGTGCCAGCAGCCCAGGTCCCCCAGGGGTTTTTGGCTACACCTTC. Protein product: CASSPGPPGVFGYTF.

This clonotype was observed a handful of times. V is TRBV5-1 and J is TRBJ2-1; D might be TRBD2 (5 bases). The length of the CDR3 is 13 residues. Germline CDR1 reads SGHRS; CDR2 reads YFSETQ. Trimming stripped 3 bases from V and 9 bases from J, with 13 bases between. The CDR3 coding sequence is TGCGCCAGCAGCTCTGGCTGGGAGAGTGAGCAGTTCTTC. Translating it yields CASSSGWESEQFF.